This T cell receptor beta chain derives from a study of blood T cell repertoires in COVID-19. Data came from immunoSEQ multiplex PCR; TCRdb stores just in-frame clones and leaves some out. This table holds over 60,000 clones, about 70% found once. The CDR3 loop spans 11 amino acids. V shed 10 bases and J shed 3 bases, with 9 bases lying between them. Germline CDR1 MDHEN, CDR2 SYDVKM. The chain links TRBV28 to TRBJ1-2; maybe TRBD1 (6 bases). Sequencing was carried out using peripheral blood. This TCR came from a woman over 75 with acute or convalescent COVID-19. This CDR3 is CATPGDYGYTF. Written as DNA, the CDR3 is TGTGCCACCCCAGGGGACTATGGCTACACCTTC.